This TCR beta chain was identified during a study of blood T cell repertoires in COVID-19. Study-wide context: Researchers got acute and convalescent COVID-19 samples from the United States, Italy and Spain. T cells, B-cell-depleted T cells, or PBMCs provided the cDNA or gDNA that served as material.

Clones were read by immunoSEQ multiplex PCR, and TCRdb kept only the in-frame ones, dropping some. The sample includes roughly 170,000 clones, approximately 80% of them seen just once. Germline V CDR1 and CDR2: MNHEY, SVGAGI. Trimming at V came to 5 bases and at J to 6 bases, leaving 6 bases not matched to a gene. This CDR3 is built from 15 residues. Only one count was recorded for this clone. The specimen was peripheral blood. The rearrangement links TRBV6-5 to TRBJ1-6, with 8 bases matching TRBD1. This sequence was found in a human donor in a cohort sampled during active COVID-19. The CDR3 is CASSTLTGVNSPLHF. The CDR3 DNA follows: TGTGCCAGCAGTACTCTGACAGGGGTTAATTCACCCCTCCACTTT.